Given below is one T cell receptor beta chain in context. This specimen belongs to a study of T cells in Graves' hyperthyroidism and ophthalmopathy. Study at large: Initial diagnosis, before any treatment, was when peripheral blood was collected.

Template material for amplifying TCR beta CDR3 regions consisted of RNA transcripts. An initial round of RT-PCR targeting the TCR CDR3 relied on the HTBI primer set. TCRdb analysed the multiplex PCR reads with MiXCR anew, one entry per CDR3 protein. The sample has roughly 640,000 distinct CDR3 sequences; roughly a sixth are singletons. Fresh peripheral blood, around 11 ml of it, supplied the PBMCs. The V gene lost 5 bases and the J gene lost 6 bases, with 10 bases spanning the gap. CDR1 LNHDA and CDR2 SQIVND come from the germline V gene (reference sequence). The CDR3 has 12 amino acids. The sequenced material came from blood. The rearrangement links TRBV19 to TRBJ1-2, with D unclear. This receptor was identified in a woman between 40 and 50 years old with Graves' ophthalmopathy. In DNA form, the CDR3 reads TGTGCCAGTAGTTGGGCAGGCCATGGCTACACCTTC. This encodes CASSWAGHGYTF.